This entry is about one T cell receptor beta chain. The antigen is unknown. This sample was taken from a study of immune evolution from preneoplasia to lung adenocarcinoma. TCRdb keeps only in-frame clones here, not all; method: immunoSEQ multiplex PCR. The table has roughly 7,900 clones, around 78% seen once. Histologic diagnosis was independently verified by two lung pathologists. Regarding the study as a whole: Top clone share appeared to fall from AAH through AIS, MIA, adenocarcinoma. Normal lung had highest clonality; later lesions appeared denser, more diverse.

The TCR originated in a person aged 70 to 85 with lung adenocarcinoma. Sequences were obtained from FFPE adjacent normal lung tissue.

The CDR3 bases are TGTGCCAGCAGCCAAGATAGAAAGGACTCCGGCACAGATACGCAGTATTTT. Protein: CASSQDRKDSGTDTQYF. This chain uses TRBV4-2 with TRBJ2-3, with D possibly being TRBD2 (5 bases). The CDR3 runs to 17 residues. Looked up from germline, CDR1 is LGHNA and CDR2 is YNFKEQ. V was trimmed by 0 bases and J by 1 base, leaving 14 bases between them.